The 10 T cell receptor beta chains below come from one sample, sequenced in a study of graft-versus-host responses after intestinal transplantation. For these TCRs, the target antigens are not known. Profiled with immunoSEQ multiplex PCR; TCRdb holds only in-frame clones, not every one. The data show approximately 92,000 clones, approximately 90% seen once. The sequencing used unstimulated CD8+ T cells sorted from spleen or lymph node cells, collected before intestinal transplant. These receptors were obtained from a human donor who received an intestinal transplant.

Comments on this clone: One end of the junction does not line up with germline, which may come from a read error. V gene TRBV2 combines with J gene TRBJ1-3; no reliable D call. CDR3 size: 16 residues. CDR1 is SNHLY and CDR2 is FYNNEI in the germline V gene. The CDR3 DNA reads TGTGCCAGCAGTGAATTTGTGGGGTTCACTGGAGACACCATATATTTT. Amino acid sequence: CASSEFVGFTGDTIYF.

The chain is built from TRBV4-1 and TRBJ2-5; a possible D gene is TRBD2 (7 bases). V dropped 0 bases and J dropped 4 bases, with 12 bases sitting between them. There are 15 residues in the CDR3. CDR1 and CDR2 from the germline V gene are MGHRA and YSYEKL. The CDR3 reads CASSQEGGAGETQYF. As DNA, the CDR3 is TGCGCCAGCAGCCAAGAAGGGGGGGCGGGAGAGACCCAGTACTTC.

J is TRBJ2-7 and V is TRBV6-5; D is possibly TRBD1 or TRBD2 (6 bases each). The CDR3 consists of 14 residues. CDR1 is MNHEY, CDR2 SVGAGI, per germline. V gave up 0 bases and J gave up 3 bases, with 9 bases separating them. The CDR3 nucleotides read TGTGCCAGCAGTTACTCTAAGGGGGGCTACGAGCAGTACTTC. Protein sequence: CASSYSKGGYEQYF.

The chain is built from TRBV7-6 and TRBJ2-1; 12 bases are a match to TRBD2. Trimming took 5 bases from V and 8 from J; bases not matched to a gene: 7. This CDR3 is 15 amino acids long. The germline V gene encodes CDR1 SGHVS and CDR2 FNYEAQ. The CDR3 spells CASSPRLAGVDEQFF. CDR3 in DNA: TGTGCCAGCAGCCCCCGACTAGCGGGAGTGGATGAGCAGTTCTTC. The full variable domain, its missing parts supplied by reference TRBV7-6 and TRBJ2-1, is GAGVSQSPRYKVTKRGQDVALRCDPISGHVSLYWYRQALGQGPEFLTYFNYEAQQDKSGLPNDRFSAERPEGSISTLTIQRTEQRDSAMYRCASSPRLAGVDEQFFGPGTRLTVL.

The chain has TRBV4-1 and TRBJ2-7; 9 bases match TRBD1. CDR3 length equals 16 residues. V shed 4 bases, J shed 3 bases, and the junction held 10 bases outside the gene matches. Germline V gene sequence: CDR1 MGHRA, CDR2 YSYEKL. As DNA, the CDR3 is TGCGCCAGCAGCCGGACCGGGACAGGGAGTTACTACGAGCAGTACTTC. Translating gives CASSRTGTGSYYEQYF.

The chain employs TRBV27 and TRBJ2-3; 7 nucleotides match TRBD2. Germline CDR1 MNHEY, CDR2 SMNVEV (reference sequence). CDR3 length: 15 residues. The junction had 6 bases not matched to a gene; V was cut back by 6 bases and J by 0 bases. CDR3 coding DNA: TGTGCCAGCAGCCTAGCGGTGTCTAGCACAGATACGCAGTATTTT. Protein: CASSLAVSSTDTQYF.

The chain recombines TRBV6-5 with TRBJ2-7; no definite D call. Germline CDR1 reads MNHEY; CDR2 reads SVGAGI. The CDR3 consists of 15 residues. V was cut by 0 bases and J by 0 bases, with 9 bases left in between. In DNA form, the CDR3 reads TGTGCCAGCAGTTACTCTGGATCGGGCTCCTACGAGCAGTACTTC. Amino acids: CASSYSGSGSYEQYF.

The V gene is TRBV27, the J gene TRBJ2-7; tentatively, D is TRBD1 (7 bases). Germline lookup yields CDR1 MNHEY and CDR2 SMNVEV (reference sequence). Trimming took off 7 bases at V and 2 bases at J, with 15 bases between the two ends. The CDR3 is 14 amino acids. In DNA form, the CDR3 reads TGTGCCAGCACCGCGGCGGGACAGACCTACGAGCAGTACTTC. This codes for CASTAAGQTYEQYF.

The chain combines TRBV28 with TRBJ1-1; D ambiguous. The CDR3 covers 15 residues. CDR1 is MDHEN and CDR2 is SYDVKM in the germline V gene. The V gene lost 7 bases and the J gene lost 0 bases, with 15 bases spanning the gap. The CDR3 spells CASKTRRSVNTEAFF. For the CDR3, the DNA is TGTGCCAGCAAGACCCGGCGGTCGGTGAACACTGAAGCTTTCTTT.

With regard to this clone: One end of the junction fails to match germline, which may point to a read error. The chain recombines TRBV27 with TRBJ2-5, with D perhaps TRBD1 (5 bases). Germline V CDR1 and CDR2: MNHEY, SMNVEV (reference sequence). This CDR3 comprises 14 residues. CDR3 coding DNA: TGTGCCAGCAGTCTATCAGGGCACCAAGAGACCCAGTACTTC. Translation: CASSLSGHQETQYF.